The present TCR beta chain was sequenced within a study of vaccination effects on CD4 cells after COVID-19. Comment on this clone: What it binds is unknown.

The study's findings and limits: Vaccine- and infection-induced clones showed marked clonal contraction late following vaccination.

Clones were sequenced by immunoSEQ multiplex PCR, and TCRdb holds only the in-frame ones, with some missing. Among 8,000 to 10,000 clones listed, around 76% were seen once. Following an approximately 11-day culture, CD4+ T cells were purified. Of the BNT162b2 and mRNA-1273 vaccines, participants received two doses of one or the other. This sequence originates from a human donor who received a COVID-19 vaccine. The sample in question was CD4+ T cells from PBMCs cultured without peptide, obtained after COVID-19 vaccination.

The CDR3 DNA reads as TGTGCCAGCAGTACAATAGGGGTTACCGGGGAGCTGTTTTTT. Residues: CASSTIGVTGELFF. The gene calls are TRBV6-6 and TRBJ2-2, with D possibly matching TRBD1 (5 bases). The V gene lost 5 bases and the J gene lost 5 bases, with 12 bases spanning the gap. Germline CDR1 reads MNHNY; CDR2 reads SVGAGI (reference sequence). The CDR3 consists of 14 residues.